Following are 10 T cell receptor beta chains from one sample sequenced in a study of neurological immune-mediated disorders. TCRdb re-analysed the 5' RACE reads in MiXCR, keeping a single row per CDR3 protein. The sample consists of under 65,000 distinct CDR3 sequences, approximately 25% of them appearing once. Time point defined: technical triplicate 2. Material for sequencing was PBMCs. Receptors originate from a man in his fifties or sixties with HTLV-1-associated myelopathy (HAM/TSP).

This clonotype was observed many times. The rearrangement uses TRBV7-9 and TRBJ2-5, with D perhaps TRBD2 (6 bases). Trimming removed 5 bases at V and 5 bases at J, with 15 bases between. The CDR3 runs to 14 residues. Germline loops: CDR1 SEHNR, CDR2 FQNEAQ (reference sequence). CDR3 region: CASSLGLSGETQYF. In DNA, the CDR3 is TGTGCCAGCAGCCTGGGACTGTCGGGGGAGACCCAGTACTTC.

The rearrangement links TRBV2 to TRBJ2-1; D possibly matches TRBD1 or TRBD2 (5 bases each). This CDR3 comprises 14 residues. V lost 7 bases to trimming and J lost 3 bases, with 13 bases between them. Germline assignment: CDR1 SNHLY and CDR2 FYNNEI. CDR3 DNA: TGTGCCAGCAATCCGGGGCCAGACTACAATGAGCAGTTCTTC. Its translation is CASNPGPDYNEQFF.

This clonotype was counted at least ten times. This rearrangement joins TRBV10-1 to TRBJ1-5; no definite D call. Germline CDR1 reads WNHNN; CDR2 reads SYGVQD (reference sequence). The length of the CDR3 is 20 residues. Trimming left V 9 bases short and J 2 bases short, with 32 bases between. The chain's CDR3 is CARQLISRQALKSGNQPQHF. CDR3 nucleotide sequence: TGCGCCAGACAGTTAATATCAAGGCAGGCCCTTAAGTCGGGCAATCAGCCCCAGCATTTT.

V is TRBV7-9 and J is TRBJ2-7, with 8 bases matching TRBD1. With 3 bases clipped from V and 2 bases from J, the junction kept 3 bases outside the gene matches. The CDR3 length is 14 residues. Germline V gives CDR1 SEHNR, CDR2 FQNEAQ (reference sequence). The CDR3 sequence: CASSFTGGTYEQYF. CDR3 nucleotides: TGTGCCAGCAGCTTCACAGGGGGTACCTACGAGCAGTACTTC.

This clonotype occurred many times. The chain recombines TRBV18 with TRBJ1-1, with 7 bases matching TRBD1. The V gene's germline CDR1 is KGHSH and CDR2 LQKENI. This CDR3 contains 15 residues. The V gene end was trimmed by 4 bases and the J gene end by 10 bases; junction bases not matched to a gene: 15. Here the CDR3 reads CASSRPPRTGDGAFF. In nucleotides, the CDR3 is TGTGCCAGCTCACGACCACCTCGAACAGGGGATGGAGCTTTCTTT. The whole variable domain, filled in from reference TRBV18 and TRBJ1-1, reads NAGVMQNPRHLVRRRGQEARLRCSPMKGHSHVYWYRQLPEEGLKFMVYLQKENIIDESGMPKERFSAEFPKEGPSILRIQQVVRGDSAAYFCASSRPPRTGDGAFFGQGTRLTVV.

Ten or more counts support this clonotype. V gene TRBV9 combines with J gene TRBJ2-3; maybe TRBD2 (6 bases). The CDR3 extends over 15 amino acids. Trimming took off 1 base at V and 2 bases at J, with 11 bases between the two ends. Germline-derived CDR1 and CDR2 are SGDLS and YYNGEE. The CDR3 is CASSVLAGPTDTQYF. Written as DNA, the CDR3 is TGTGCCAGCAGCGTATTGGCGGGACCCACAGATACGCAGTATTTT.

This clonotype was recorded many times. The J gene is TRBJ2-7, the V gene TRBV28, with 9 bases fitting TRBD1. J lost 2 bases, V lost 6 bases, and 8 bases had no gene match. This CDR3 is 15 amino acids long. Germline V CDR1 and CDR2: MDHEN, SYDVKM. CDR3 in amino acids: CASRRGQGVPYEQYF. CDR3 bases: TGTGCCAGCAGGCGGGGACAGGGCGTCCCCTACGAGCAGTACTTC.

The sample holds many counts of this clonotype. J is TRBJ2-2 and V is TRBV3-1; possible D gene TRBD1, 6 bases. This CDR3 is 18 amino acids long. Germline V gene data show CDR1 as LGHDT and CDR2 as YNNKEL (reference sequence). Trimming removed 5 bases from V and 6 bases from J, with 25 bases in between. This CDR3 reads CASSKYETGSSVAGELFF. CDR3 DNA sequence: TGTGCCAGCAGCAAGTACGAAACAGGGTCATCAGTCGCCGGGGAGCTGTTTTTT. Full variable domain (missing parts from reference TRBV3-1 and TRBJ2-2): DTAVSQTPKYLVTQMGNDKSIKCEQNLGHDTMYWYKQDSKKFLKIMFSYNNKELIINETVPNRFSPKSPDKAHLNLHINSLELGDSAVYFCASSKYETGSSVAGELFFGEGSRLTVL.

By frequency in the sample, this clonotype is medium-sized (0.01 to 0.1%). The CDR3 region has the DNA TGCGCCAGCAGCTTGGGAACCCGCTCTGGAAACACCATATATTTT. It codes for CASSLGTRSGNTIYF. The rearrangement uses TRBV5-1 and TRBJ1-3; D is ambiguous. The CDR3 extends over 15 amino acids. The V gene lost 0 bases and the J gene lost 0 bases, with 7 bases spanning the gap. Germline loops: CDR1 SGHRS, CDR2 YFSETQ.

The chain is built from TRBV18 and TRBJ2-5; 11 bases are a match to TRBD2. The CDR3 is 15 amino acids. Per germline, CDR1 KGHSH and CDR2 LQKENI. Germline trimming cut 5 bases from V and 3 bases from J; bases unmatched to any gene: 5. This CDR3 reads CASSTTSGMKETQYF. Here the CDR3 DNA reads TGTGCCAGCTCAACGACTAGCGGGATGAAAGAGACCCAGTACTTC.